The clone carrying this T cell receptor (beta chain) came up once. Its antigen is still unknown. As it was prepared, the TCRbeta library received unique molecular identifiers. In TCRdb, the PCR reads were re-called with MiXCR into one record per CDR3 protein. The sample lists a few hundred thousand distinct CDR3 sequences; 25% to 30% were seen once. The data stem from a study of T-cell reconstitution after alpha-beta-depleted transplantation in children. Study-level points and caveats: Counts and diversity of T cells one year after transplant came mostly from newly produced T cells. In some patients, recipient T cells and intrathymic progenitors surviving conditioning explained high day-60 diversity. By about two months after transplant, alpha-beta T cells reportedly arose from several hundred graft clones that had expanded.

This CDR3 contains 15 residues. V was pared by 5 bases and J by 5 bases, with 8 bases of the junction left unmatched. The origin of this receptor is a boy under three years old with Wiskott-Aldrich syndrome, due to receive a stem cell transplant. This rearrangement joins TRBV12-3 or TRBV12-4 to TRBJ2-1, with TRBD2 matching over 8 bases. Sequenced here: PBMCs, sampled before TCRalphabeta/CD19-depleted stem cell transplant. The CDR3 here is CASSPSGSFDNEQFF. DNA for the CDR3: TGTGCCAGCAGTCCAAGCGGGAGTTTTGACAATGAGCAGTTCTTC.